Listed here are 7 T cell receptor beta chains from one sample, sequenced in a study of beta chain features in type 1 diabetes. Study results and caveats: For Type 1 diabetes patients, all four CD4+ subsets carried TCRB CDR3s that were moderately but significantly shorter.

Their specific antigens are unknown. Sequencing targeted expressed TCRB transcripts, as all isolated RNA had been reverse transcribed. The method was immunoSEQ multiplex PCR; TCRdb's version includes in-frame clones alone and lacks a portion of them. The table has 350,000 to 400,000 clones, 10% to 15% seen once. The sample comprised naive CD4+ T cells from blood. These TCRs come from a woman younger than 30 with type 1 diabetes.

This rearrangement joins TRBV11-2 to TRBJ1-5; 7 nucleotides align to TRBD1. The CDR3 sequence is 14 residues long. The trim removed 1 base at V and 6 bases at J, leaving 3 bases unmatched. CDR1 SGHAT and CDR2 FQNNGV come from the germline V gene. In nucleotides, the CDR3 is TGTGCCAGCAGCTTAGGACAGGGAAGTCAGCCCCAGCATTTT. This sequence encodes CASSLGQGSQPQHF.

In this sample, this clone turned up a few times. The CDR3 DNA sequence: TGTGCCAGCAGCCCCTTCCCCCCTAGAGATTACGAGCAGTACTTC. It is translated as CASSPFPPRDYEQYF. The J gene is TRBJ2-7, the V gene TRBV11-2; no clear D gene. The CDR3 is 15 residues long. Germline assignment: CDR1 SGHAT and CDR2 FQNNGV. Trimming pared 5 bases from V and 4 bases from J, leaving 18 bases between.

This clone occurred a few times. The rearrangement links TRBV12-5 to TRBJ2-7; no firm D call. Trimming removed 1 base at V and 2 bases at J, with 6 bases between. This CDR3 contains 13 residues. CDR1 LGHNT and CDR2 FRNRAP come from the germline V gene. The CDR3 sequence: CASGLDRAYEQYF. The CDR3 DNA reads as TGTGCTAGTGGTTTGGACAGAGCCTACGAGCAGTACTTC. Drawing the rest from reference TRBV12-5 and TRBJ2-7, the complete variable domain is DARVTQTPRHKVTEMGQEVTMRCQPILGHNTVFWYRQTMMQGLELLAYFRNRAPLDDSGMPKDRFSAEMPDATLATLKIQPSEPRDSAVYFCASGLDRAYEQYFGPGTRLTVT.

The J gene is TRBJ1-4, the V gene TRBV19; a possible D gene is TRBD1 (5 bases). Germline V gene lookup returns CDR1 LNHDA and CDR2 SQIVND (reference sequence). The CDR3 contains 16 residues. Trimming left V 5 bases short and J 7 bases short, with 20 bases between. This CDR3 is CASSPAGDLIVEKLFF. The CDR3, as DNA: TGTGCCAGTAGTCCCGCGGGGGACCTCATTGTTGAAAAACTGTTTTTT.

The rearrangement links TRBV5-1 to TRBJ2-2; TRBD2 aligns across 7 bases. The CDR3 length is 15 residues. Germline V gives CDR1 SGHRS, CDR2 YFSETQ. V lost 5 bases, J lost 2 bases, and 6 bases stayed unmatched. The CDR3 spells CASRALAVNTGELFF. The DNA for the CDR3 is TGCGCCAGCAGGGCTCTAGCGGTAAACACCGGGGAGCTGTTTTTT.

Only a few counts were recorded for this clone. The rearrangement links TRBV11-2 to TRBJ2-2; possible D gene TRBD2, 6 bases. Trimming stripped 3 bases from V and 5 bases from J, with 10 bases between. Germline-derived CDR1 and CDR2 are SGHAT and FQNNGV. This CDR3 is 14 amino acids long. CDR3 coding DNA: TGTGCCAGCAGCTTCCCTCGGGGGACCGGGGAGCTGTTTTTT. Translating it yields CASSFPRGTGELFF.

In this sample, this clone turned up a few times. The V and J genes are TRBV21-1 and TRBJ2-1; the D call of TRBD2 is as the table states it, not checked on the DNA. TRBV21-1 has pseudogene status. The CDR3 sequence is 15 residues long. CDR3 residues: CASSKGLAGGNEQFF. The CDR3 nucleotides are TGTGCCAGCAGCAAAGGGCTAGCGGGGGGAAATGAGCAGTTCTTC.